This is a list of T cell receptor beta chains from one sample in a study of shared clonotypes between healthy human individuals. Profiling relied on immunoSEQ multiplex PCR, and the TCRdb table lists in-frame clones only, not all of them. The sample shows under 2.5 million clones, approximately 90% of them seen only once. Material: naive CD4+ T cells from PBMCs. The origin of the receptors is a man aged 18 to 30 in good health. Some clones in this sample may be carry-over from other donors' samples. The CDR3 runs from the conserved cysteine through the conserved F or W. Not every row has a clone size; where given, it reads once, few, many or a size class.

CDR3aa: CASGTGRSTGELFF
abundance: once
j_gene: TRBJ2-2
v_gene: TRBV6-5

CDR3aa: CASSPGQGVVRKLFF
abundance: NA
j_gene: TRBJ1-4
v_gene: TRBV5-1

CDR3aa: CASSYSSKNYGYTF
abundance: NA
j_gene: TRBJ1-2
v_gene: TRBV6-6

CDR3aa: CSVSLPGEKLFF
abundance: NA
j_gene: TRBJ1-4
v_gene: TRBV29-1

CDR3aa: CASSTTGFNTIYF
abundance: NA
j_gene: TRBJ1-3
v_gene: TRBV7-2

CDR3aa: CAIAPFYVNEQYF
abundance: once
j_gene: TRBJ2-7
v_gene: TRBV10-3

CDR3aa: CASSSFWGQGFYEQYF
abundance: NA
j_gene: TRBJ2-7
v_gene: TRBV28

CDR3aa: CASRLGLNYEQYF
abundance: NA
j_gene: TRBJ2-7
v_gene: TRBV6-6

CDR3aa: CAWGPSYEQYF
abundance: NA
j_gene: TRBJ2-7
v_gene: TRBV30

CDR3aa: CASGLVHGGNYGYTF
abundance: NA
j_gene: TRBJ1-2
v_gene: TRBV12-5

CDR3aa: CSVETAQRDGYTF
abundance: NA
j_gene: TRBJ1-2
v_gene: TRBV29-1

CDR3aa: CASSPRGQGAGEQYF
abundance: NA
j_gene: TRBJ2-7
v_gene: TRBV6-5